A selection of T cell receptor beta chains follows, all from one sample in a study of cytomegalovirus exposure and HLA in healthy donors. Sequenced by immunoSEQ multiplex PCR; TCRdb stores in-frame clones only, minus some. There are over 150,000 clones in the sample; 70% to 90% occur only once, and around 5% lies in the top ten. Sequences were obtained from PBMCs. Receptor source: a girl aged 10 to 17 in good health and CMV-seropositive. The CDR3 runs from the conserved cysteine through the conserved F or W. The D gene is left open where the match is weak. Clone sizes are given selectively: once, few, many, or a class where the clone is expanded.

J	size	D	length	V	DNA	CDR3
TRBJ2-7	NA	NA	15	TRBV5-5	TGTGCCAGCAGCTCACTCACCGACAGGTCCTACGAGCAGTACTTC	CASSSLTDRSYEQYF
TRBJ2-7	once	TRBD1	15	TRBV9	TGTGCCAGCAGCAACGGACAGGGACTCTCCTACGAGCAGTACTTC	CASSNGQGLSYEQYF
TRBJ1-4	NA	TRBD1	14	TRBV6-5	TGTGCCAGCAGTTACGGGACAGGGGACGAAAAACTGTTTTTT	CASSYGTGDEKLFF
TRBJ1-1	NA	NA	14	TRBV10-1	TGCGCCAGCAGTAGGGACCCGGCGGGGACTGAAGCTTTCTTT	CASSRDPAGTEAFF
TRBJ2-2	NA	TRBD2	18	TRBV5-4	TGTGCCAGCAGCTGGACCGGGAGCGGGGGTCTGAACACCGGGGAGCTGTTTTTT	CASSWTGSGGLNTGELFF
TRBJ1-1	few	TRBD1	17	TRBV4-2	TGTGCCAGCAGCCAAGATGGCAGGGGGTTAGGGGACACTGAAGCTTTCTTT	CASSQDGRGLGDTEAFF
TRBJ2-1	NA	TRBD2	19	TRBV27	TGTGCCAGCAGTTTAAGGAGACTAGCGGGAGAGCTCTCCTACAATGAGCAGTTCTTC	CASSLRRLAGELSYNEQFF
TRBJ2-5	NA	TRBD2	16	TRBV6-6	TGTGCCAGCAGTTACTCGGGCGGGGGGTACCAAGAGACCCAGTACTTC	CASSYSGGGYQETQYF
TRBJ2-5	NA	NA	16	TRBV15	TGTGCCACCAGCGCTGAGCCTCGGGGACTGCAAGAGACCCAGTACTTC	CATSAEPRGLQETQYF
TRBJ1-5	once	TRBD1	18	TRBV27	TGTGCCAGCAGCTTGAATTCCCCCGGGACAGTAACCAATCAGCCCCAGCATTTT	CASSLNSPGTVTNQPQHF
TRBJ2-1	once	NA	18	TRBV4-1	TGCGCCAGCAGCCAAGATCCCGGCGGCTCCCGATCTTCCAATGAGCAGTTCTTC	CASSQDPGGSRSSNEQFF
TRBJ1-3	NA	TRBD1	15	TRBV7-9	TGTGCCAGCAGCCCGGAGGGACAGTTGGGAAACACCATATATTTT	CASSPEGQLGNTIYF
TRBJ2-5	NA	NA	15	TRBV9	TGTGCCAGCAGCGCCAGTAGACGGGTCCAAGAGACCCAGTACTTC	CASSASRRVQETQYF
TRBJ2-7	NA	NA	15	TRBV7-6	TGTGCCAGCAGCGGTCAGGGTTTAAGTTCCTACGAGCAGTACTTC	CASSGQGLSSYEQYF
TRBJ2-7	NA	NA	14	TRBV18	TGTGCCAGCTCACTTCCGGGGATAACCTACGAGCAGTACTTC	CASSLPGITYEQYF
TRBJ2-6	NA	NA	17	TRBV7-3	TGTGCCAGCAGCATCCGGACAGATAGCTCTGGGGCCAACGTCCTGACTTTC	CASSIRTDSSGANVLTF
TRBJ2-1	NA	NA	16	TRBV4-1	TGCGCCAGCAGCCAAGTGGGTGCTAGCGCATACAATGAGCAGTTCTTC	CASSQVGASAYNEQFF
TRBJ1-1	NA	TRBD1	12	TRBV14	TGTGCCAGCAGCCCAGGGGGCCCCGAAGCTTTCTTT	CASSPGGPEAFF